The 20 T cell receptor beta chains below were found in one sample sequenced in a study of blood T cells in healthy people across ages. A second PCR of roughly 7 to 11 cycles used a sample-barcoded 5' primer and a J-beta primer mix. MiXCR was run by TCRdb on the 5' RACE reads, yielding one entry per CDR3 protein. Among around 1.5 million distinct CDR3 sequences listed, approximately 40% were seen once. The source material was blood. The source of these receptors is a young woman in good health.

The table lists this clonotype with a count of one. The J gene is TRBJ2-2, the V gene TRBV11-2; D is uncertain. Trimming cost V 1 base and J 8 bases, with 11 bases left between them. The CDR3 has 14 residues. Looked up from germline, CDR1 is SGHAT and CDR2 is FQNNGV. CDR3 in amino acids: CASSLAQLAGELFF. CDR3 sequence (DNA): TGTGCCAGCAGCTTAGCCCAGCTGGCTGGGGAGCTGTTTTTT.

This clonotype has only a few counts. The chain combines TRBV27 with TRBJ2-7, with D perhaps TRBD1 (6 bases). The V gene's germline CDR1 is MNHEY and CDR2 SMNVEV (reference sequence). V lost 6 bases and J lost 2, with 20 bases in between. The CDR3 has 16 residues. The CDR3 bases are TGTGCCAGCAGCCGATACAGGGTCACCCATACCTACGAGCAGTACTTC. Amino acid sequence: CASSRYRVTHTYEQYF.

This clonotype was detected only a few times. The chain recombines TRBV5-1 with TRBJ2-7; D is tentatively TRBD1 or TRBD2 (6 bases each). Germline V gives CDR1 SGHRS, CDR2 YFSETQ. CDR3 length: 14 residues. V gave up 6 bases and J gave up 4 bases, with 17 bases separating them. CDR3 loop: CASKSRGETYEQYF. The CDR3 DNA reads TGCGCCAGCAAGAGTAGGGGGGAAACTTACGAGCAGTACTTC. Supplemented by reference TRBV5-1 and TRBJ2-7, the full variable domain reads KAGVTQTPRYLIKTRGQQVTLSCSPISGHRSVSWYQQTPGQGLQFLFEYFSETQRNKGNFPGRFSGRQFSNSRSEMNVSTLELGDSALYLCASKSRGETYEQYFGPGTRLTVT.

This clonotype appeared a few times. The chain uses TRBV6-6 and TRBJ2-4; 12 bases line up with TRBD2. J gave up 13 bases and V 2 bases, and 6 bases lay outside the gene matches. The CDR3 spans 14 residues. The germline V gene encodes CDR1 MNHNY and CDR2 SVGAGI (reference sequence). CDR3 in DNA: TGTGCCAGCAGTTACGGACCTAGCGGGAGGGAGCAGTACTTC. Translated: CASSYGPSGREQYF.

In its sample, this clonotype was seen a few times. The gene calls are TRBV6-1 and TRBJ2-1; the D is unclear. This CDR3 is 11 amino acids long. Germline values: CDR1 MNHNS, CDR2 SASEGT. The ends were cut back, 5 bases at V and 6 bases at J, with 5 bases in the middle. The CDR3, as DNA: TGTGCCAGCAGTATCCGCAATGAGCAGTTCTTC. Protein product: CASSIRNEQFF.

The V and J genes are TRBV20-1 and TRBJ2-1; unclear D gene. CDR3 size: 14 residues. CDR1 is DFQATT and CDR2 is SNEGSKA in the germline V gene (reference sequence). Trimming cost V 0 bases and J 9 bases, with 15 bases left between them. This chain's CDR3 is CSAREGGPVREQFF. The CDR3 coding sequence is TGCAGTGCTAGAGAGGGTGGGCCCGTTCGTGAGCAGTTCTTC.

This clonotype has only a few counts. The V gene is TRBV12-3 or TRBV12-4, the J gene TRBJ1-6; no clear D. This CDR3 comprises 13 residues. The V end lost 1 base, the J end lost 9 bases, and 7 bases lay between the germline ends. The CDR3 DNA sequence: TGTGCCAGCAGTTTAGAGGCGTTTTCACCCCTCCACTTT. This gives the protein CASSLEAFSPLHF.

The rearrangement uses TRBV2 and TRBJ2-7; 7 bases map to TRBD1. Germline V gene sequence: CDR1 SNHLY, CDR2 FYNNEI. With 4 bases clipped from V and 2 bases from J, the junction kept 8 bases outside the gene matches. This CDR3 has 15 residues. This CDR3 is CASSALPDRAYEQYF. CDR3 in DNA: TGTGCCAGCAGTGCCCTCCCCGACAGGGCCTACGAGCAGTACTTC.

The chain has TRBV6-2 or TRBV6-3 and TRBJ2-5; tentatively, D is TRBD1 (5 bases). Between the trimmed V and J ends, which lost 0 bases and 2 bases, there was a span of 13 bases. Germline-derived CDR1 and CDR2 are MNHEY and SVGEGT. The CDR3 has 16 residues. CDR3 loop: CASSYSVDSYQETQYF. In nucleotides, the CDR3 is TGTGCCAGCAGTTACTCGGTCGACAGTTATCAAGAGACCCAGTACTTC.

This clonotype was seen a handful of times. This chain links TRBV7-9 with TRBJ1-2, with 10 bases aligning to TRBD1. The CDR3 runs 18 residues. The V segment lost 7 bases and the J segment 3 bases; nucleotides outside the gene matches: 17. CDR1 SEHNR and CDR2 FQNEAQ come from the germline V gene (reference sequence). The CDR3 loop is CASTITGTGANIDYGYTF. The CDR3 DNA reads TGTGCCAGCACCATTACCGGGACAGGGGCGAACATTGACTATGGCTACACCTTC.

The chain joins TRBV28 to TRBJ1-6, with unresolved D. There are 14 residues in the CDR3. V lost 3 bases, J lost 5 bases, and 8 bases lay in between. The germline CDR1 and CDR2 sequences are MDHEN and SYDVKM. CDR3 residues: CASSFPSDNSPLHF. The CDR3 bases are TGTGCCAGCAGTTTTCCATCGGATAATTCACCCCTCCACTTT.

The chain has TRBV6-2 or TRBV6-3 and TRBJ2-1, with D unclear. CDR1 and CDR2 from the germline V gene are MNHEY and SVGEGT. The CDR3 is 14 residues long. V was pared by 10 bases and J by 0 bases, with 13 bases between. As DNA, the CDR3 is TGTGCCACCTGGAGTATGCTCTCCTACAATGAGCAGTTCTTC. This codes for CATWSMLSYNEQFF.

The chain employs TRBV4-1 and TRBJ2-1, with 11 bases aligning to TRBD2. The V gene end was trimmed by 4 bases and the J gene end by 8 bases; junction bases not matched to a gene: 10. In germline, CDR1 is MGHRA, CDR2 YSYEKL. There are 16 residues in the CDR3. The CDR3 loop is CASSPLGLAGGYEQFF. The DNA of the CDR3 is TGCGCCAGCAGCCCCCTCGGGCTAGCGGGAGGATATGAGCAGTTCTTC.

The J gene is TRBJ2-5, the V gene TRBV5-1, with 10 bases fitting TRBD2. Per germline, CDR1 SGHRS and CDR2 YFSETQ. This CDR3 has 18 residues. Trimming at V came to 0 bases and at J to 0 bases, leaving 8 bases not matched to a gene. The CDR3 DNA follows: TGCGCCAGCAGCTTGGTAGCTAGCGGGAGTATTAACCAAGAGACCCAGTACTTC. Translation: CASSLVASGSINQETQYF.

This clonotype was observed a handful of times. The V call is TRBV28, the J call TRBJ2-3; a weak D match, TRBD1 (6 bases). V dropped 4 bases and J dropped 6 bases, with 14 bases sitting between them. This CDR3 contains 14 residues. The germline gives CDR1 MDHEN, CDR2 SYDVKM. CDR3 region: CASSSGGGMDTQYF. CDR3 nucleotides: TGTGCCAGCAGTTCTGGTGGGGGCATGGATACGCAGTATTTT.

This clonotype was found a few times. The gene calls are TRBV27 and TRBJ2-5, with a weak D call TRBD2 (7 bases). The V end was cut by 3 bases, the J end by 5 bases, with 19 bases between. Germline lookup yields CDR1 MNHEY and CDR2 SMNVEV (reference sequence). CDR3 length equals 16 residues. This CDR3 is CASSFGGPVLFETQYF. DNA of the CDR3: TGTGCCAGCAGTTTCGGGGGGCCCGTACTGTTTGAGACCCAGTACTTC.

The chain employs TRBV5-1 and TRBJ2-1; perhaps TRBD1 as D (5 bases). Trimming left V 4 bases short and J 0 bases short, with 14 bases between. CDR3 size: 16 residues. Germline V lookup: CDR1 SGHRS, CDR2 YFSETQ. The DNA for the CDR3 is TGCGCCAGCAGCCCGACAGTGGGTAGCTCCTACAATGAGCAGTTCTTC. As protein: CASSPTVGSSYNEQFF.

This clonotype was seen just once. V gene TRBV21-1 combines with J gene TRBJ2-1; the D call in the table, TRBD2, was not verified against the DNA. TRBV21-1 has pseudogene status. CDR3 length: 20 amino acids. CDR3 sequence: CASSMFPGLAGASSYNDQFF. The CDR3 nucleotides are TGTGCCAGCAGCATGTTTCCGGGACTAGCGGGGGCAAGCTCCTACAATGACCAGTTCTTC.

The chain is built from TRBV18 and TRBJ1-6; D is perhaps TRBD1 (5 bases). V was pared by 2 bases and J by 4 bases, with 9 bases between. The CDR3 is made up of 15 amino acids. The germline V gene has CDR1 KGHSH and CDR2 LQKENI. The chain's CDR3 is CASSPGTEYNSPLHF. CDR3 DNA: TGTGCCAGCTCACCAGGGACGGAGTATAATTCACCCCTCCACTTT.

This chain links TRBV10-3 with TRBJ2-5; 12 bases map to TRBD2. V trimming: 3 bases; J trimming: 11 bases; junction bases outside the gene matches: 10. CDR1 is ENHRY, CDR2 SYGVKD, per germline. The CDR3 length is 15 residues. In nucleotides, the CDR3 is TGTGCCATCAGTGACGGGCTAGCGGGGGGGAATGAGCAGTACTTC. Translated: CAISDGLAGGNEQYF.